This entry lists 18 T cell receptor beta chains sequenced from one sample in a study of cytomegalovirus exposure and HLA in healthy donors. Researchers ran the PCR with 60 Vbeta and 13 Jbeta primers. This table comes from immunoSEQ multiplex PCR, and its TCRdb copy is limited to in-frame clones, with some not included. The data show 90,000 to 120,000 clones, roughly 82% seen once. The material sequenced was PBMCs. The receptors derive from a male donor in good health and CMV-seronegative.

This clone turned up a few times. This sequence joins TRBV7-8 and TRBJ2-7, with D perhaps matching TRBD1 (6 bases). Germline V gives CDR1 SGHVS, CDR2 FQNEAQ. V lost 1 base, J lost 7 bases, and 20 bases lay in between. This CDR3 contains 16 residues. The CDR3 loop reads CASSLVLARGLGEQYF. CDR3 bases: TGTGCCAGCAGCTTAGTGTTGGCCAGGGGCTTGGGGGAGCAGTACTTC.

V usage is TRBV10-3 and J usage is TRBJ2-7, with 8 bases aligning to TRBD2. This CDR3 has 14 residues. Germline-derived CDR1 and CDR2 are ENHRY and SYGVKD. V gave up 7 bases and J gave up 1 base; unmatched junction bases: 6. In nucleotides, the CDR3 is TGTGCCATCATGCAGCGGGAGCAATCCTACGAGCAGTACTTC. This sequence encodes CAIMQREQSYEQYF.

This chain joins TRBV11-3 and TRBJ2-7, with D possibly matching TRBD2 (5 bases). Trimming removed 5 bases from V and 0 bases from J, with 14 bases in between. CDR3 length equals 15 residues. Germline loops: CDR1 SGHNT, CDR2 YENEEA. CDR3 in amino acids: CASSPGRLASYEQYF. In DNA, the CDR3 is TGTGCCAGCAGCCCCGGCCGGCTAGCCTCCTACGAGCAGTACTTC.

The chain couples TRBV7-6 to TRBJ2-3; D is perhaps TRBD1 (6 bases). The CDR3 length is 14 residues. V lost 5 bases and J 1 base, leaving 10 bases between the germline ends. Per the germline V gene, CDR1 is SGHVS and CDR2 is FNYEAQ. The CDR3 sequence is CASSDRQGTDTQYF. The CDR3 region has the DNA TGTGCCAGCAGCGACAGACAGGGCACAGATACGCAGTATTTT.

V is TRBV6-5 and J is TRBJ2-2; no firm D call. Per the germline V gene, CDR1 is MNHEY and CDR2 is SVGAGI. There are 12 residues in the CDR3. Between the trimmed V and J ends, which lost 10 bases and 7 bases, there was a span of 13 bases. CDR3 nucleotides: TGTGCCACGAGCCGTTCGGGCGGGGAGCTGTTTTTT. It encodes CATSRSGGELFF.

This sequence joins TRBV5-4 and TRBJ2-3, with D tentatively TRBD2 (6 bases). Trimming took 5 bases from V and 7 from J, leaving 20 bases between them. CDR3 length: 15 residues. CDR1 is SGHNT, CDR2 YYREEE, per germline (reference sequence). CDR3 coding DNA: TGTGCCAGCAGTCCCTCTAGGGACTGGGTTCATACGCAGTATTTT. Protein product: CASSPSRDWVHTQYF.

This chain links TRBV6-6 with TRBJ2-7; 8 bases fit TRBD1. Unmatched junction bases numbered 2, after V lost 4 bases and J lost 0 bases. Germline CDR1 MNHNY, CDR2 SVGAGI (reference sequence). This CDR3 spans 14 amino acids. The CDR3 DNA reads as TGTGCCAGCAGTTTCGGACAGGGCTCCTACGAGCAGTACTTC. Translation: CASSFGQGSYEQYF.

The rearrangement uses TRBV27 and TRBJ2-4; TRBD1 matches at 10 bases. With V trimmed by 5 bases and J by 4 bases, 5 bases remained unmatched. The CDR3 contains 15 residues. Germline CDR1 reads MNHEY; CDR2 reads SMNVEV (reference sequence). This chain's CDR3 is CASSTDRGGKNIQYF. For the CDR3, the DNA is TGTGCCAGCAGTACGGACAGGGGGGGAAAAAACATTCAGTACTTC.

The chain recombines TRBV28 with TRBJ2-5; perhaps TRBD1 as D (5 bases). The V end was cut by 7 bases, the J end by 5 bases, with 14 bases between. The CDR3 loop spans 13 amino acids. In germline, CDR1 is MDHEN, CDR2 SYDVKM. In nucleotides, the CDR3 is TGTGCCAGCACATGGGCAGGGCAGGAGACCCAGTACTTC. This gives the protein CASTWAGQETQYF.

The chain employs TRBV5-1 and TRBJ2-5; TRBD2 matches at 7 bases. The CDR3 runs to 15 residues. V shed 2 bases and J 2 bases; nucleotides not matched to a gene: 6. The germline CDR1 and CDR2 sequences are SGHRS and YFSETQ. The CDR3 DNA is TGCGCCAGCAGCTTCAGGGCTAGCGGACAAGAGACCCAGTACTTC. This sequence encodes CASSFRASGQETQYF.

CDR3 protein: CASSQTGGDEQFF. The CDR3 bases are TGCGCCAGCAGCCAAACGGGGGGCGATGAGCAGTTCTTC. The chain combines TRBV4-1 with TRBJ2-1, with a weak D call TRBD2 (7 bases). The CDR3 sequence is 13 residues long. Trimming shortened V by 2 bases and J by 8 bases, and 10 bases separated the two germline ends. The germline V gene has CDR1 MGHRA and CDR2 YSYEKL.

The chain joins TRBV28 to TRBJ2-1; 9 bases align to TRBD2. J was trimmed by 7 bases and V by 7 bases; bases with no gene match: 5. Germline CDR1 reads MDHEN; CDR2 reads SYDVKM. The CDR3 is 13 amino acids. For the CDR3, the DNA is TGTGCCAGCACGGCGGGAGGGAATAATGAGCAGTTCTTC. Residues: CASTAGGNNEQFF. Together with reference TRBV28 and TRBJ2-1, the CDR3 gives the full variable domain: DVKVTQSSRYLVKRTGEKVFLECVQDMDHENMFWYRQDPGLGLRLIYFSYDVKMKEKGDIPEGYSVSREKKERFSLILESASTNQTSMYLCASTAGGNNEQFFGPGTRLTVL.

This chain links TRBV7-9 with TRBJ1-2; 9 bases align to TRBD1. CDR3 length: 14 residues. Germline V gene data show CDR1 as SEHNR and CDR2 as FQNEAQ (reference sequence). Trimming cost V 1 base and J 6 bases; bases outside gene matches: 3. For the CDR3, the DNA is TGTGCCAGCAGCTTAGGGGACAGGGCCAATGGCTACACCTTC. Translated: CASSLGDRANGYTF.

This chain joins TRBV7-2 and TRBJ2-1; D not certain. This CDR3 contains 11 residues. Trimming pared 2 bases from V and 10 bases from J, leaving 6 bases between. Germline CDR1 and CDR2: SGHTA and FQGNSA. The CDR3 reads CASSLYQEQFF. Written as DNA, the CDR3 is TGTGCCAGCAGCTTATACCAGGAGCAGTTCTTC.

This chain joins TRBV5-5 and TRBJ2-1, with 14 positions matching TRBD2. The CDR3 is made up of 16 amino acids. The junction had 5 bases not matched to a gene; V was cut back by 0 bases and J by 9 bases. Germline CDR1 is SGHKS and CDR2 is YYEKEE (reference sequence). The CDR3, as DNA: TGTGCCAGCAGCTTGGTTGGGACTAGCGGGGGATTTGAGCAGTTCTTC. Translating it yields CASSLVGTSGGFEQFF.

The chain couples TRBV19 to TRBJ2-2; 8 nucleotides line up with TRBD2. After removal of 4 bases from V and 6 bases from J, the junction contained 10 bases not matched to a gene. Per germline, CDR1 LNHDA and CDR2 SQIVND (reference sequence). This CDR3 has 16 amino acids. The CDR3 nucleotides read TGTGCCAGTAGTACCCGACTAGCGCAAAATCCCGGGGAGCTGTTTTTT. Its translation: CASSTRLAQNPGELFF.

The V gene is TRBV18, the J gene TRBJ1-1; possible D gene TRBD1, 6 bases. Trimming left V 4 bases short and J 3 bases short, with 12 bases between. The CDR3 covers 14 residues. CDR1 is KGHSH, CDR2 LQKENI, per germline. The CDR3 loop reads CASSRTAQYTEAFF. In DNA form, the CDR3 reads TGTGCCAGCTCACGGACAGCCCAATACACTGAAGCTTTCTTT.

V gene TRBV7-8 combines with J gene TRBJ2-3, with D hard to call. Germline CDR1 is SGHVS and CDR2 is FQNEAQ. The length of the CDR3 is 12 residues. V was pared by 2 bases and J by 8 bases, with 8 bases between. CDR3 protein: CASSLPGGTQYF. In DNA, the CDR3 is TGTGCCAGCAGCTTACCGGGTGGTACGCAGTATTTT. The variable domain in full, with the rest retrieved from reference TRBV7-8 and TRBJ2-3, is GAGVSQSPRYKVAKRGQDVALRCDPISGHVSLFWYQQALGQGPEFLTYFQNEAQLDKSGLPSDRFFAERPEGSVSTLKIQRTQQEDSAVYLCASSLPGGTQYFGPGTRLTVL.